These 7 T cell receptor beta chains came from one sample sequenced in a study of blood T cells in healthy people across ages. A J-beta primer mix and a sample-barcoded 5' primer were used in a second PCR of about 7 to 12 cycles. TCRdb reanalysed the 5' RACE reads using MiXCR and keeps one entry per CDR3 protein. The sample contains roughly 900,000 distinct CDR3 sequences, about 30% of which appear only once. The specimen sequenced was blood. All receptors come from an elderly woman in good health.

Details on this clonotype: A much larger clone sits a single nucleotide away, making a read error possible. CDR3: CASTGRNYNEQYF. In DNA form, the CDR3 reads TGTGCCAGCACGGGCAGAAATTACAATGAGCAGTACTTC. J is TRBJ2-5 and V is TRBV27, with D unresolved. The V end lost 7 bases, the J end lost 11 bases, and 20 bases lay between the germline ends. This CDR3 is 13 amino acids long. In germline, CDR1 is MNHEY, CDR2 SMNVEV (reference sequence).

The table lists this clonotype with a few counts. The V call is TRBV6-6, the J call TRBJ1-1; D is unclear. Per the germline V gene, CDR1 is MNHNY and CDR2 is SVGAGI (reference sequence). Deletions cut 0 bases from V and 1 base from J, with 9 bases between. This CDR3 has 15 amino acids. The CDR3 reads CASSYSTRANTEAFF. For the CDR3, the DNA is TGTGCCAGCAGTTACTCGACGAGGGCGAACACTGAAGCTTTCTTT.

The chain is built from TRBV15 and TRBJ2-3; 7 bases agree with TRBD2. This CDR3 contains 15 residues. Germline CDR1 is LNHNV and CDR2 is YYDKDF (reference sequence). The junction had 6 bases not matched to a gene; V was cut back by 3 bases and J by 3 bases. The CDR3 bases are TGTGCCACCAGCAGGACTAGCCATAGTACAGATACGCAGTATTTT. Translation: CATSRTSHSTDTQYF. Using reference TRBV15 and TRBJ2-3 for the parts outside the CDR3, the full variable domain is DAMVIQNPRYQVTQFGKPVTLSCSQTLNHNVMYWYQQKSSQAPKLLFHYYDKDFNNEADTPDNFQSRRPNTSFCFLDIRSPGLGDTAMYLCATSRTSHSTDTQYFGPGTRLTVL.

The J gene is TRBJ2-1, the V gene TRBV20-1, with 9 bases aligning to TRBD1. V lost 2 bases and J lost 6; bases outside the gene matches: 8. The CDR3 covers 15 residues. Germline CDR1 reads DFQATT; CDR2 reads SNEGSKA (reference sequence). CDR3 nucleotide sequence: TGCAGTGCTAGAAAAATGACAGGGGGGTTCAATGAGCAGTTCTTC. Translated, it gives CSARKMTGGFNEQFF.

As regards this clonotype: One end of the junction is discordant with germline, which a read error may explain. The DNA of the CDR3 is TGTACCAGCAGTTTAACCGGGACTAGCGGCCCCACAGATACGGAGTATTTT. Amino acids: CTSSLTGTSGPTDTEYF. This chain connects TRBV12-3 or TRBV12-4 to TRBJ2-3; 11 bases agree with TRBD2. The CDR3 loop spans 17 amino acids.

This clonotype occurred a few times. This may be a read error: a much more frequent sequence differs by one nucleotide. J is TRBJ2-1 and V is TRBV7-2; 10 bases fit TRBD2. This CDR3 is built from 18 residues. Germline V gene data show CDR1 as SGHTA and CDR2 as FQGNSA. Trimming cost V 1 base and J 5 bases; bases outside gene matches: 11. The CDR3 sequence: CASSLVVLSGGGDNEQFF. The CDR3 nucleotides read TGTGCCAGCAGCTTAGTAGTATTAAGCGGGGGGGGAGACAATGAGCAGTTCTTC.

About this clonotype itself: A read error is possible here, since a much larger clone lies one base away. The chain has TRBV7-9 and TRBJ2-6; D perhaps matches TRBD1 (5 bases). From germline, CDR1 is SEHNR and CDR2 FQNEAQ (reference sequence). The CDR3 consists of 18 residues. Trimming left V 1 base short and J 0 bases short, with 13 bases between. The CDR3 bases are TGTGCCAGCAGCTTAGGGACAAGGGGCCTCTCTGGGGCCAACGTCCTGACTTTC. It specifies CASSLGTRGLSGANVLTF. The whole variable domain, filled in from reference TRBV7-9 and TRBJ2-6, reads DTGVSQNPRHKITKRGQNVTFRCDPISEHNRLYWYRQTLGQGPEFLTYFQNEAQLEKSRLLSDRFSAERPKGSFSTLEIQRTEQGDSAMYLCASSLGTRGLSGANVLTFGAGSRLTVL.